What follows are 8 T cell receptor beta chains derived from one specimen sequenced in a study of OX40 agonist ivuxolimab in advanced cancers. Generated by immunoSEQ multiplex PCR, the TCRdb table keeps only in-frame clones and is missing some. The sample consists of fewer than 100,000 clones, over 90% of them appearing once. The sequences come from CD4+ or CD8+ T cells sorted from blood, collected in a trial of the OX40 agonist ivuxolimab. The origin of the receptors is an adult with an advanced solid tumor such as melanoma, head and neck, liver or kidney cancer.

CDR3 residues: CASSIEGDRVDDEQYF. The CDR3 DNA reads TGTGCCAGTAGTATAGAAGGAGACAGGGTGGACGACGAGCAGTACTTC. This rearrangement joins TRBV19 to TRBJ2-7, with 7 bases matching TRBD1. The CDR3 covers 16 residues. With V trimmed by 0 bases and J by 5 bases, 10 bases remained unmatched. The germline V gene has CDR1 LNHDA and CDR2 SQIVND (reference sequence).

The rearrangement uses TRBV5-4 and TRBJ2-1; possible D gene TRBD2, 6 bases. Germline V gene lookup returns CDR1 SGHNT and CDR2 YYREEE (reference sequence). V shed 2 bases and J shed 9 bases, with 24 bases lying between them. The CDR3 is 17 residues long. The DNA of the CDR3 is TGTGCCAGCAGCTTACCTCCGGGACTTGGAAGAGGGCCTGAGCAGTTCTTC. This gives the protein CASSLPPGLGRGPEQFF.

In this sample, this clone turned up once. The chain recombines TRBV11-2 with TRBJ1-1, with 8 bases matching TRBD1. V lost 5 bases to trimming and J lost 5 bases; unmatched junction nucleotides: 7. The germline V gene has CDR1 SGHAT and CDR2 FQNNGV. The CDR3 spans 14 residues. CDR3 in amino acids: CASSPDREETEAFF. In nucleotides, the CDR3 is TGTGCCAGCAGCCCGGACAGGGAGGAGACTGAAGCTTTCTTT.

The J gene is TRBJ2-2, the V gene TRBV25-1; 11 nucleotides match TRBD1. From germline, CDR1 is MGHDK and CDR2 SYGVNS. The length of the CDR3 is 17 residues. Trimming removed 1 base from V and 4 bases from J; junction bases left unmatched: 5. The CDR3 protein is CASSEWTGGLSTGELFF. CDR3 coding DNA: TGTGCCAGCAGTGAATGGACAGGGGGCTTGAGCACCGGGGAGCTGTTTTTT.

The chain joins TRBV2 to TRBJ1-1; D unresolved. The CDR3 extends over 16 amino acids. V was trimmed by 5 bases and J by 5 bases, leaving 21 bases between them. Germline lookup yields CDR1 SNHLY and CDR2 FYNNEI. The CDR3 coding sequence is TGTGCCAGCAGTACTAGTATGGCGGCTAGGCGGACTGAAGCTTTCTTT. Translation: CASSTSMAARRTEAFF.

CDR3 region: CASSLGWGAAYEQYF. The CDR3 DNA is TGTGCCAGCAGCCTGGGATGGGGGGCTGCGTACGAGCAGTACTTC. The chain recombines TRBV5-6 with TRBJ2-5; D possibly uses TRBD1 or TRBD2 (6 bases each). The J call is in doubt because the DNA end fits TRBJ2-7 better. Germline V gene sequence: CDR1 SGHDT, CDR2 YYEEEE. This CDR3 has 15 residues.

A remark on this clone: The sample contains more than one DNA sequence encoding this CDR3. The chain has TRBV27 and TRBJ1-5; TRBD1 might be the D (6 bases). Between the trimmed V and J ends, which lost 2 bases and 1 base, there was a span of 6 bases. Germline CDR1 MNHEY, CDR2 SMNVEV (reference sequence). This CDR3 spans 14 amino acids. The CDR3 protein is CASSLRGSNQPQHF. CDR3 nucleotide sequence: TGTGCCAGCAGTTTAAGGGGGAGCAATCAGCCCCAGCATTTT.

The gene calls are TRBV15 and TRBJ2-1; 7 bases fit TRBD1. Per the germline V gene, CDR1 is LNHNV and CDR2 is YYDKDF (reference sequence). The CDR3 is made up of 15 amino acids. The junction had 6 bases not matched to a gene; V was cut back by 4 bases and J by 3 bases. The CDR3 is CATSNGQEIYNEQFF. The CDR3 DNA is TGTGCCACCAGCAATGGACAGGAAATCTACAATGAGCAGTTCTTC.